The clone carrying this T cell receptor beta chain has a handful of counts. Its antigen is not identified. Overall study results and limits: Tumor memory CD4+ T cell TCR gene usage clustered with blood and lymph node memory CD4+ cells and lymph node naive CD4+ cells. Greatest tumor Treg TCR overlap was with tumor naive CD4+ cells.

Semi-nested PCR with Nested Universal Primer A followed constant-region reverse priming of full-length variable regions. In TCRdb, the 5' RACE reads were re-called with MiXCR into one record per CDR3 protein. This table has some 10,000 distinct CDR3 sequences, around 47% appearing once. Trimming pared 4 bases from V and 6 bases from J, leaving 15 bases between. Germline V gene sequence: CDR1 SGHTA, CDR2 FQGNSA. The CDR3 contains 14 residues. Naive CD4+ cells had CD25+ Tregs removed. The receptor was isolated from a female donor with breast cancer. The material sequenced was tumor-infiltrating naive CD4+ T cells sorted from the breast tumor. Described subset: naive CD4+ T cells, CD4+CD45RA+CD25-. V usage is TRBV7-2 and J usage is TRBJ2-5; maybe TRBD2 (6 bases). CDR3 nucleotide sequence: TGTGCCAGCAGCTCAGTGGGGGGTTGGCAGACCCAGTACTTC. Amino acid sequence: CASSSVGGWQTQYF.